This is a list of T cell receptor beta chains from one sample in a study of Ad26.COV2.S vaccination and SARS-CoV-2 variants. Generated by immunoSEQ multiplex PCR, the TCRdb table keeps only in-frame clones and is missing some. The sample contains roughly 140,000 clones, approximately 90% of which appear only once. Sequences were derived from peripheral blood, sampled after recovery from COVID-19. The source of these receptors is a human donor who had recovered from COVID-19. Both conserved end residues are part of each CDR3. The D gene is left open where the match is weak. Where a row states a size, it is once, few, many or the class of an expanded clone; other rows omit it.

cdr3_length clone_size j_call v_call d_call cdr3_nt cdr3_aa
14 - TRBJ1-4 TRBV30 - TGTGCCTGGAGCGGGGACACAAAAAATGAAAAACTGTTTTTT CAWSGDTKNEKLFF
14 few TRBJ1-4 TRBV5-6 TRBD1 TGTGCCAGCAGCTCGGACAGGGACAATGAAAAACTGTTTTTT CASSSDRDNEKLFF
14 - TRBJ2-7 TRBV9 TRBD1 TGTGCCAGCAGCGTAGATACAGGGGGATACGAGCAGTACTTC CASSVDTGGYEQYF
13 - TRBJ2-7 TRBV12-3/TRBV12-4 TRBD1 TGTGCCAGCAGTTTAGGGACAGGGATTGAGCAGTACTTC CASSLGTGIEQYF
14 - TRBJ1-2 TRBV28 TRBD1 TGTGCCAGCAGTCAACCCACAGGGGACTATGGCTACACCTTC CASSQPTGDYGYTF
12 - TRBJ2-7 TRBV11-2 - TGTGCCAGCAGCTTAATCAGAGACGAGCAGTACTTC CASSLIRDEQYF
14 few TRBJ1-1 TRBV18 - TGTGCCAGCTCACCTGGGCGATGGGTCACTGAAGCTTTCTTT CASSPGRWVTEAFF
15 - TRBJ1-2 TRBV6-2/TRBV6-3 - TGTGCCAGCAGTGACACTAGCGGACAGAACTATGGCTACACCTTC CASSDTSGQNYGYTF
16 - TRBJ2-1 TRBV11-2 TRBD2 TGTGCCAGCAGTTACACTAGCGGGGGGCCCTACAATGAGCAGTTCTTC CASSYTSGGPYNEQFF
14 - TRBJ2-1 TRBV5-6 - TGTGCCAGCAGCTTGGTGACATCTTGGAATGAGCAGTTCTTC CASSLVTSWNEQFF
17 once TRBJ1-2 TRBV6-2/TRBV6-3 - TGTGCCAGCAGTTCCATTTCTCCCGGGACCGCCGCCCATGGCTACACCTTC CASSSISPGTAAHGYTF
14 - TRBJ2-1 TRBV13 TRBD1 TGTGCCAGCAGCCTCGGACAGGGGTACAATGAGCAGTTCTTC CASSLGQGYNEQFF
12 - TRBJ2-7 TRBV29-1 - TGCAGCGTTGATACGATTTCTTACGAGCAGTACTTC CSVDTISYEQYF
14 - TRBJ2-7 TRBV28 TRBD1 TGTGCCAGCAGTTCGGCCGACAGGGGCTACGAGCAGTACTTC CASSSADRGYEQYF
12 few TRBJ2-7 TRBV5-4 - TGTGCCAGCAGCCGGGGGGCCAGCGAGCAGTACTTC CASSRGASEQYF
15 once TRBJ1-4 TRBV7-2 - TGTGCCAGCAGCTTAAACGTCGCGGGTAATGAAAAACTGTTTTTT CASSLNVAGNEKLFF
16 - TRBJ2-3 TRBV7-6 TRBD2 TGTGCCAGCAGTGAGCTAGCGGGGGCCAGCACAGATACGCAGTATTTT CASSELAGASTDTQYF
16 - TRBJ2-4 TRBV18 - TGTGCCAGCTCACCGAGTAATGGCGGGGCCAAAAACATTCAGTACTTC CASSPSNGGAKNIQYF
17 - TRBJ1-1 TRBV2 - TGTGCCAGCAGTGAGCCAGAAAGGGGGATGCCAGACACTGAAGCTTTCTTT CASSEPERGMPDTEAFF
14 - TRBJ2-2 TRBV13 TRBD1 TGTGCCAGCAGCCTGACAGGGGTGGCCGGGGAGCTGTTTTTT CASSLTGVAGELFF
15 - TRBJ1-1 TRBV19 - TGTGCCAGTATTCCCCTCCACGGAATGAACACTGAAGCTTTCTTT CASIPLHGMNTEAFF
11 - TRBJ1-2 TRBV12-3/TRBV12-4 - TGTGCCAGCAGCCTCAGGGACGGCTACACCTTC CASSLRDGYTF
15 - TRBJ1-2 TRBV27 - TGTGCCAGCAGTTTATTGGAGGGACCTAACTATGGCTACACCTTC CASSLLEGPNYGYTF
16 once TRBJ2-1 TRBV5-1 TRBD1 TGCGCCAGCAGTACCCTCGACAGGGGCGCCTACAATGAGCAGTTCTTC CASSTLDRGAYNEQFF
14 - TRBJ2-7 TRBV6-1 - TGTGCCAGCAGTGAACAGCGCGGCAGGTCGCAGCAGTACTTC CASSEQRGRSQQYF
11 - TRBJ1-2 TRBV10-2 - TGCGCCAGCAGAGGAAACTATGGCTACACCTTC CASRGNYGYTF
16 - TRBJ2-1 TRBV2 - TGTGCCAGCAGCCGAGGGAGGGGGGGAGCCTACAATGAGCAGTTCTTC CASSRGRGGAYNEQFF
13 - TRBJ2-5 TRBV7-8 - TGTGCCAGCAGCCCACGGTTACAAGAGACCCAGTACTTC CASSPRLQETQYF
14 - TRBJ1-5 TRBV4-3 - TGCGCCAGCAGCCAAGAGACATCGGGGCAGCCCCAGCATTTT CASSQETSGQPQHF
21 - TRBJ1-1 TRBV28 TRBD1 TGTGCCAGCTCAATAGACCCTTTCCGGGACAGGGGAGAAGGTAGGAACACTGAAGCTTTCTTT CASSIDPFRDRGEGRNTEAFF
15 - TRBJ1-2 TRBV14 TRBD1 TGTGCCAGCAGCCCATATACGGGACAGAACTATGGCTACACCTTC CASSPYTGQNYGYTF
15 - TRBJ1-5 TRBV6-5 - TGTGCCAGCAGTTACTCGCGGGTGAGCAATCAGCCCCAGCATTTT CASSYSRVSNQPQHF
15 once TRBJ2-1 TRBV27 TRBD2 TGTGCCAGCAGCCGAAGCGGGACCTCCTACAATGAGCAGTTCTTC CASSRSGTSYNEQFF
10 - TRBJ2-1 TRBV20-1 - TGCAGTGCGGAACAACATGAGCAGTTCTTC CSAEQHEQFF
16 - TRBJ1-6 TRBV6-5 - TGTGCCAGCAGTTACTCGGGGGCAGGGAGGGAGTCACCCCTCCACTTT CASSYSGAGRESPLHF
14 - TRBJ2-4 TRBV10-1 TRBD1 TGCGCCAGCAGTTGGGACAGGTCCAGGGACATTCAGTACTTC CASSWDRSRDIQYF